What follows are 21 T cell receptor beta chains derived from one specimen sequenced in a study of human T cells and chemical hapten exposure. One entry per CDR3 protein, called by TCRdb with MiXCR from the RACE reads. The sample has 85,000 to 95,000 distinct CDR3 sequences, around 10% seen once. Time point described: patch test 2, 6 weeks after DPC sensitization. Noted treatment: therapeutic diphenylcyclopropenone sensitization with weekly scalp DPC. The material was whole blood, obtained in connection with sensitization to the hapten diphenylcyclopropenone (DPC). These receptors were collected from a man aged 40-50 years with alopecia areata. Some clones in this sample may be carry-over from other donors' samples.

This clonotype was picked up a small number of times. The chain carries TRBV6-2 or TRBV6-3 and TRBJ1-5; D not certain. With 2 bases removed from V and 2 bases from J, the gap between germline ends came to 10 bases. The germline V gene encodes CDR1 MNHEY and CDR2 SVGEGT. The CDR3 is 15 residues long. The CDR3, as DNA: TGTGCCAGCAGTTACGGCCTAGGCGGCAATCAGCCCCAGCATTTT. As protein: CASSYGLGGNQPQHF.

This clonotype was seen a handful of times. The genes are TRBV29-1 and TRBJ2-2; no definite D call. Germline V CDR1 and CDR2: SQVTM, ANQGSEA. Trimming shortened V by 2 bases and J by 1 base, and 5 bases separated the two germline ends. The CDR3 runs 13 residues. CDR3 loop: CSVENGNTGELFF. The CDR3 DNA reads as TGCAGCGTTGAAAACGGGAACACCGGGGAGCTGTTTTTT.

This sequence joins TRBV3-1 and TRBJ2-1; 7 nucleotides align to TRBD2. The ends lost 3 bases at V and 4 bases at J; junction bases unmatched: 12. This CDR3 has 17 amino acids. Looked up from germline, CDR1 is LGHDT and CDR2 is YNNKEL (reference sequence). CDR3 nucleotides: TGTGCCAGCAGCCATTTTTCCCTCACCGGGAGGTACAATGAGCAGTTCTTC. Encoded protein: CASSHFSLTGRYNEQFF.

This clonotype was recorded many times. The rearrangement joins TRBV6-1 to TRBJ1-1; 11 nucleotides line up with TRBD1. Germline assignment: CDR1 MNHNS and CDR2 SASEGT. J was trimmed by 3 bases and V by 6 bases; bases with no gene match: 0. The CDR3 contains 13 residues. The CDR3 is CASRGQGDTEAFF. The CDR3 region has the DNA TGTGCCAGCAGGGGACAGGGGGACACTGAAGCTTTCTTT.

CDR3 protein: CSVSQQGNEQFF. The CDR3 coding sequence is TGCAGCGTTTCCCAACAGGGGAATGAGCAGTTCTTC. This sequence joins TRBV29-1 and TRBJ2-1; 7 bases line up with TRBD1. This CDR3 region has 12 residues. CDR1 SQVTM and CDR2 ANQGSEA come from the germline V gene. Trimming removed 5 bases from V and 7 bases from J; junction bases left unmatched: 5.

V usage is TRBV6-5 and J usage is TRBJ2-7, with D possibly TRBD1 on 6 matching bases. Germline V CDR1 and CDR2: MNHEY, SVGAGI. This CDR3 region has 13 residues. The germline V and J ends were trimmed by 4 bases and 11 bases, with 18 bases remaining between them. CDR3 nucleotides: TGTGCCAGCAGTTCCAAAACAGGGATTAAGGAGTACGTC. It is translated as CASSSKTGIKEYV.

This clonotype was counted a few times. The CDR3 DNA follows: TGTGCCAGCAGCGTAGCGGGCGGGGCGCGCGCTTACGAGCAGTACTTC. The encoded protein is CASSVAGGARAYEQYF. V is TRBV9 and J is TRBJ2-7, with TRBD2 as a possible D gene (6 bases). Germline values: CDR1 SGDLS, CDR2 YYNGEE. CDR3 length: 16 amino acids. The V gene lost 0 bases and the J gene lost 4 bases, with 17 bases spanning the gap.

This rearrangement joins TRBV6-2 or TRBV6-3 to TRBJ2-7; D is tentatively TRBD1 or TRBD2 (5 bases each). Germline V gene lookup returns CDR1 MNHEY and CDR2 SVGEGT. The V end was cut by 7 bases, the J end by 8 bases, with 21 bases between. The CDR3 has 14 amino acids. The CDR3 spells CASISPGPTTKQYF. In DNA, the CDR3 is TGTGCCAGCATAAGCCCGGGACCCACCACTAAGCAGTACTTC.

This clonotype was seen more than once but under ten times. This chain joins TRBV6-2 or TRBV6-3 and TRBJ2-2; weak D call: TRBD2 (5 bases). The CDR3 totals 13 residues. Germline CDR1 MNHEY, CDR2 SVGEGT. The V end lost 7 bases, the J end lost 5 bases, and 11 bases lay between the germline ends. The CDR3 is CASTKRTTGELFF. For the CDR3, the DNA is TGTGCCAGCACCAAACGGACTACCGGGGAGCTGTTTTTT.

The chain has TRBV18 and TRBJ2-3; D gene unclear. The CDR3 extends over 14 amino acids. V lost 1 base and J lost 2, with 7 bases in between. CDR1 KGHSH and CDR2 LQKENI come from the germline V gene. The CDR3 nucleotides read TGTGCCAGCTCACCACAGGAGTACACAGATACGCAGTATTTT. It specifies CASSPQEYTDTQYF.

The chain couples TRBV20-1 to TRBJ1-1; D is uncertain. V was clipped by 3 bases and J by 3 bases, with 11 bases between them. CDR1 DFQATT and CDR2 SNEGSKA come from the germline V gene (reference sequence). The CDR3 contains 13 residues. The CDR3 loop reads CSARGSPDTEAFF. The CDR3 coding sequence is TGCAGTGCTAGGGGGAGTCCTGACACTGAAGCTTTCTTT.

This clonotype was seen only a few times. J is TRBJ1-2 and V is TRBV29-1; 9 nucleotides align to TRBD1. CDR1 is SQVTM and CDR2 is ANQGSEA in the germline V gene. The ends lost 4 bases at V and 4 bases at J; junction bases unmatched: 7. The CDR3 is 14 residues long. The CDR3 DNA reads as TGCAGCGTTGGACTCGGGACAGGGACCTATGGCTACACCTTC. This codes for CSVGLGTGTYGYTF.

The genes are TRBV5-6 and TRBJ2-7; D might be TRBD2 (5 bases). The ends were cut back, 4 bases at V and 2 bases at J, with 10 bases in the middle. In germline, CDR1 is SGHDT, CDR2 YYEEEE. This CDR3 comprises 13 residues. The CDR3 spells CASSPTGAYEQYF. The CDR3 DNA sequence: TGTGCCAGCAGCCCGACCGGGGCCTACGAGCAGTACTTC.

This chain uses TRBV7-2 with TRBJ2-5; 7 bases match TRBD2. CDR3 length: 17 residues. V shed 1 base, J shed 5 bases, and the junction held 13 bases outside the gene matches. CDR1 SGHTA and CDR2 FQGNSA come from the germline V gene. The CDR3 DNA follows: TGTGCCAGCAGCTTAGTGGTCGGGAGGTCGGGGGGTGAGACCCAGTACTTC. This codes for CASSLVVGRSGGETQYF.

This clonotype occurred a few times. The J gene is TRBJ2-4, the V gene TRBV7-3; D uncertain. The V end lost 4 bases, the J end lost 8 bases, and 12 bases lay between the germline ends. Germline V gene sequence: CDR1 SGHTA, CDR2 FQGTGA. CDR3 length: 13 amino acids. The CDR3 DNA reads as TGTGCCAGCAGCTCGGCCAATTCGGACATTCAGTACTTC. Translation: CASSSANSDIQYF.

The chain is built from TRBV6-2 or TRBV6-3 and TRBJ2-4; tentatively, D is TRBD1 (5 bases). CDR1 is MNHEY, CDR2 SVGEGT, per germline. The CDR3 contains 14 residues. Deletions cut 6 bases from V and 0 bases from J, with 9 bases between. In DNA, the CDR3 is TGTGCCAGCAGAGGCCAGGGAGCCAAAAACATTCAGTACTTC. It codes for CASRGQGAKNIQYF.

This clonotype was counted at least ten times. The chain combines TRBV29-1 with TRBJ1-2; D might be TRBD1 (6 bases). This CDR3 is built from 15 residues. Germline assignment: CDR1 SQVTM and CDR2 ANQGSEA. This chain's CDR3 is CGSARSQGLNYGYTF. The CDR3 DNA follows: TGCGGCAGTGCTCGGTCGCAGGGGTTAAACTATGGCTACACCTTC.

The rearrangement links TRBV6-6 to TRBJ2-3; D ambiguous. V lost 5 bases and J 4 bases, leaving 7 bases between the germline ends. Per germline, CDR1 MNHNY and CDR2 SVGAGI (reference sequence). The length of the CDR3 is 12 residues. DNA for the CDR3: TGTGCCAGCAGTCAAACAGCAGATACGCAGTATTTT. Translation: CASSQTADTQYF.

V gene TRBV7-2 combines with J gene TRBJ2-7; D call uncertain. The CDR3 loop spans 15 amino acids. The germline V gene encodes CDR1 SGHTA and CDR2 FQGNSA. Trimming left V 3 bases short and J 2 bases short, with 14 bases between. CDR3 bases: TGTGCCAGCAGCTTTGACATTGCGGCAACCTACGAGCAGTACGTC. Encoded protein: CASSFDIAATYEQYV.

This chain uses TRBV4-2 with TRBJ2-1; D perhaps matches TRBD2 (6 bases). Trimming cost V 1 base and J 0 bases, with 13 bases left between them. The CDR3 length is 17 residues. CDR1 is LGHNA and CDR2 is YNFKEQ in the germline V gene. CDR3 sequence reads: CASSQVGTRSSYNEQFF. The CDR3 nucleotides read TGTGCCAGCAGCCAAGTAGGGACTCGGAGCTCCTACAATGAGCAGTTCTTC.

In its sample, this clonotype was seen many times. The genes are TRBV14 and TRBJ1-1; no clear D. V gave up 4 bases and J gave up 1 base, with 4 bases separating them. Germline V lookup: CDR1 SGHDN, CDR2 FVKESK. The CDR3 extends over 12 amino acids. The CDR3: CASSRRNTEAFF. CDR3 nucleotide sequence: TGTGCCAGCAGCCGTAGGAACACTGAAGCTTTCTTT.